This is a list of T cell receptor beta chains from one sample in a study of T-cell reconstitution after alpha-beta-depleted transplantation in children. A single record per CDR3 protein comes from TCRdb applying MiXCR to the PCR reads. The sample holds around 480,000 distinct CDR3 sequences, around a third seen once. Sample: PBMCs from the stem cell graft donor, taken from the stem cell graft. The receptors were sampled from a human donor who donated a stem cell graft to a child with aplastic anemia. CDR3s include the opening cysteine and the closing phenylalanine or tryptophan. A D gene is named only where the DNA matches it firmly. Rows give clone size only sometimes, using once, few, many, or a class for an expanded clone.

V gene,J gene,clone size,D gene,CDR3 protein,CDR3 DNA
TRBV7-2,TRBJ1-1,few,.,CASSLGGVGREAFF,TGTGCCAGCAGCTTAGGCGGAGTGGGCCGTGAAGCTTTCTTT
TRBV20-1,TRBJ2-3,.,TRBD2,CSARDQGAGGPQWDTQYF,TGCAGTGCTAGAGATCAGGGAGCGGGAGGGCCCCAATGGGATACGCAGTATTTT
TRBV7-2,TRBJ2-1,.,.,CASSLATGERGEQFF,TGTGCCAGCAGCTTAGCGACCGGTGAACGGGGAGAGCAGTTCTTC
TRBV7-2,TRBJ2-5,few,.,CASSLGRRETQYF,TGTGCCAGCAGCTTAGGACGGAGAGAGACCCAGTACTTC
TRBV30,TRBJ2-3,few,.,CAWATGRSTDTQYF,TGTGCCTGGGCCACGGGGCGGAGCACAGATACGCAGTATTTT
TRBV7-2,TRBJ2-1,.,.,CASSFLPNEQFF,TGTGCCAGCAGCTTTCTCCCCAATGAGCAGTTCTTC
TRBV18,TRBJ2-5,.,TRBD2,CASSPLAGGLQETQYF,TGTGCCAGCTCACCACTGGCGGGAGGACTCCAAGAGACCCAGTACTTC
TRBV7-2,TRBJ2-1,.,TRBD2,CASSFSGLGLNEQFF,TGTGCCAGCAGCTTTAGCGGGCTTGGGCTTAATGAGCAGTTCTTC
TRBV10-3,TRBJ2-1,.,.,CAISPDFNEQFF,TGTGCCATCAGTCCCGACTTCAATGAGCAGTTCTTC
TRBV20-1,TRBJ1-1,few,TRBD1,CSAGATGDTEAFF,TGCAGTGCTGGGGCGACAGGGGACACTGAAGCTTTCTTT
TRBV4-3,TRBJ2-1,.,TRBD1,CASSQLSLQGAGEQFF,TGCGCCAGCAGCCAGCTTTCCCTACAGGGGGCTGGCGAGCAGTTCTTC
TRBV5-8,TRBJ1-5,.,.,CASSLGQPNSNQPQHF,TGTGCCAGCAGCTTGGGACAGCCTAATAGCAATCAGCCCCAGCATTTT
TRBV29-1,TRBJ1-4,few,.,CSVFGEGNEKLFF,TGCAGCGTTTTTGGCGAGGGTAATGAAAAACTGTTTTTT
TRBV15,TRBJ2-1,.,TRBD1,CATSRVGTGEDEQFF,TGTGCCACCAGCAGAGTCGGGACAGGGGAAGATGAGCAGTTCTTC
TRBV20-1,TRBJ2-1,few,TRBD2,CSANLAGEVVEFF,TGCAGTGCTAATCTAGCGGGAGAGGTTGTAGAGTTCTTC
TRBV11-3,TRBJ2-1,.,TRBD2,CASSLSGSLGNEQFF,TGTGCCAGCAGCCTTAGCGGGAGTCTCGGCAATGAGCAGTTCTTC
TRBV30,TRBJ2-1,.,.,CAWSWDTRNEQFF,TGTGCCTGGAGTTGGGACACGAGAAATGAGCAGTTCTTC
TRBV30,TRBJ2-7,.,.,CAWSVGGKGYEQYF,TGTGCCTGGAGTGTAGGGGGAAAGGGCTACGAGCAGTACTTC
TRBV10-3,TRBJ1-1,.,.,CAISPVGSSMNTEAFF,TGTGCCATCAGTCCAGTTGGGAGTTCCATGAACACTGAAGCTTTCTTT
TRBV12-3/TRBV12-4,TRBJ1-1,many,TRBD1,CASSLGQGAAFF,TGTGCCAGCAGTTTAGGGCAGGGGGCAGCTTTCTTT
TRBV3-1,TRBJ2-1,.,.,CASSQVIRGGEQFF,TGTGCCAGCAGCCAAGTGATTAGGGGGGGTGAGCAGTTCTTC
TRBV7-2,TRBJ1-2,.,.,CASSLRTAGGDGYTF,TGTGCCAGCAGCTTACGGACCGCCGGGGGAGATGGCTACACCTTC
TRBV5-1,TRBJ2-3,.,.,CASSTASGSTDTQYF,TGCGCCAGCAGCACGGCGAGCGGGAGCACAGATACGCAGTATTTT
TRBV6-5,TRBJ2-3,few,TRBD1,CASSFGTGSNTQYF,TGTGCCAGCAGTTTCGGGACAGGGTCGAATACGCAGTATTTT
TRBV5-5,TRBJ2-7,.,TRBD1,CASSLEPGGHYEQYF,TGTGCCAGCAGCTTGGAGCCAGGGGGCCACTACGAGCAGTACTTC
TRBV12-3/TRBV12-4,TRBJ2-1,few,TRBD2,CASSFHLLAGSNEQFF,TGTGCCAGCAGTTTTCATTTGCTAGCGGGTAGTAATGAGCAGTTCTTC
TRBV11-2,TRBJ1-2,.,.,CASRPGHRDLGRTYGYTF,TGTGCCAGCAGACCAGGTCACCGGGATCTGGGACGGACGTATGGCTACACCTTC
TRBV11-2,TRBJ1-5,.,TRBD1,CASSSRGRGSVSNQPQHF,TGTGCCAGCAGCTCACGTGGCAGGGGGTCAGTTAGCAATCAGCCCCAGCATTTT
TRBV5-1,TRBJ1-2,few,TRBD1,CASSAGQVGYGYTF,TGCGCCAGCAGCGCCGGACAGGTCGGCTATGGCTACACCTTC
TRBV5-1,TRBJ1-1,few,.,CASSVGQGAGFF,.
TRBV11-2,TRBJ2-1,.,.,CASSLRSPEGVYNEQFF,TGTGCCAGCAGCTTAAGGAGTCCCGAGGGGGTCTACAATGAGCAGTTCTTC
TRBV5-1,TRBJ2-7,few,TRBD2,CASSLETGRVSYEQYF,TGCGCCAGCAGCTTGGAGACCGGGAGGGTATCCTACGAGCAGTACTTC
TRBV18,TRBJ1-1,many,TRBD1,CASSRDRNTEAFF,TGTGCCAGCTCACGGGACAGGAACACTGAAGCTTTCTTT
TRBV20-1,TRBJ2-4,few,.,CSEDAPAKNIQYF,TGCAGCGAGGACGCCCCAGCCAAAAACATTCAGTACTTC
TRBV5-1,TRBJ2-2,.,.,CASSAGHSNTGELFF,TGCGCCAGCAGCGCAGGACACTCGAACACCGGGGAGCTGTTTTTT
TRBV7-9,TRBJ2-4,.,.,CASSLPAGTEKNIQYF,TGTGCCAGCAGCCTACCTGCCGGGACGGAGAAAAACATTCAGTACTTC
TRBV5-1,TRBJ2-6,.,.,CASSSIAGDGANVLTF,TGCGCCAGCAGCTCGATTGCAGGGGATGGGGCCAACGTCCTGACTTTC
TRBV5-1,TRBJ2-1,few,TRBD2,CASSTGTSGISEQFF,TGCGCCAGCAGCACCGGGACTAGCGGGATAAGTGAGCAGTTCTTC
TRBV20-1,TRBJ1-5,few,.,CSARGHQEHQPQHF,TGCAGTGCTAGGGGACATCAAGAACATCAGCCCCAGCATTTT
TRBV5-6,TRBJ2-1,.,TRBD2,CASSPELAGELHEQFF,TGTGCCAGCAGCCCGGAGCTAGCGGGAGAACTCCATGAGCAGTTCTTC
TRBV20-1,TRBJ1-1,few,TRBD1,CSARVNRGLDTEAFF,TGCAGTGCTAGAGTTAACAGGGGGCTGGACACTGAAGCTTTCTTT
TRBV15,TRBJ1-5,.,.,CATSRPRAQSGNQPQHF,TGTGCCACCAGCAGGCCTAGGGCACAGTCGGGCAATCAGCCCCAGCATTTT
TRBV20-1,TRBJ1-4,many,.,CSARDLSATNEKLFF,TGCAGTGCTAGAGATCTCTCGGCAACTAATGAAAAACTGTTTTTT
TRBV28,TRBJ2-7,.,TRBD1,CASSLLGTGSAYEQYF,TGTGCCAGCAGTTTACTCGGGACAGGGTCCGCCTACGAGCAGTACTTC
TRBV30,TRBJ1-1,.,.,CASEGGGNGTEAFF,TGTGCCTCCGAAGGTGGGGGGAACGGCACTGAAGCTTTCTTT
TRBV20-1,TRBJ2-6,.,TRBD1,CSASRQGRESGANVLTF,TGCAGTGCTAGTAGACAGGGGAGAGAATCTGGGGCCAACGTCCTGACTTTC
TRBV28,TRBJ1-1,once,TRBD1,CASRQQGAGANTEAFF,TGTGCCAGCAGGCAACAGGGGGCGGGGGCGAACACTGAAGCTTTCTTT